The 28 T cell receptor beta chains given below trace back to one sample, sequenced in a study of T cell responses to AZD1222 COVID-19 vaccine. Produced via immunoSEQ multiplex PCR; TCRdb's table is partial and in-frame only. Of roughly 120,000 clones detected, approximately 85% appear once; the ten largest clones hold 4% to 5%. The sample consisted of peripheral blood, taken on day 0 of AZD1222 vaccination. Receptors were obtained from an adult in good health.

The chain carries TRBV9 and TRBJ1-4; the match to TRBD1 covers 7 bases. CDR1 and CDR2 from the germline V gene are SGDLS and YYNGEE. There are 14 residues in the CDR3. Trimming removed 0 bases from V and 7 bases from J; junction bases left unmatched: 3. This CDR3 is CASSVERGPEKLFF. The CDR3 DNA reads TGTGCCAGCAGCGTAGAGAGGGGGCCTGAAAAACTGTTTTTT. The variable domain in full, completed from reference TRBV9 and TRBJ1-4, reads DSGVTQTPKHLITATGQRVTLRCSPRSGDLSVYWYQQSLDQGLQFLIQYYNGEERAKGNILERFSAQQFPDLHSELNLSSLELGDSALYFCASSVERGPEKLFFGSGTQLSVL.

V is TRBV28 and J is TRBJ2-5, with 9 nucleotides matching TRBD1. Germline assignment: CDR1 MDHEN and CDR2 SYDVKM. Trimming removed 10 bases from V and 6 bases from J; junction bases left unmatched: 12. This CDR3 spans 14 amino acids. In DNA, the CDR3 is TGTGCCACCTTCCGGGACAGGGCGAGGCAGACCCAGTACTTC. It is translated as CATFRDRARQTQYF.

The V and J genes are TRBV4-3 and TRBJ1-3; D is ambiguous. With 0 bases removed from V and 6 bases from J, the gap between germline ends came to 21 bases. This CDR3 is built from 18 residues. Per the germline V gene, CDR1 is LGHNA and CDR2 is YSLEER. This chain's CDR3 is CASSQDLVSMELANTIYF. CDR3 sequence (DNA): TGCGCCAGCAGCCAAGATCTGGTTTCCATGGAATTGGCAAACACCATATATTTT.

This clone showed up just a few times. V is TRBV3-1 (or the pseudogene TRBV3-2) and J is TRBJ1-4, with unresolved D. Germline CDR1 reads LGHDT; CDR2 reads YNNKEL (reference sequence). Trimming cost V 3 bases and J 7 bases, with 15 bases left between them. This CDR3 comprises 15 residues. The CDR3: CASSHGTVVPEKLFF. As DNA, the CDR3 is TGTGCCAGCAGCCATGGCACCGTCGTCCCTGAAAAACTGTTTTTT.

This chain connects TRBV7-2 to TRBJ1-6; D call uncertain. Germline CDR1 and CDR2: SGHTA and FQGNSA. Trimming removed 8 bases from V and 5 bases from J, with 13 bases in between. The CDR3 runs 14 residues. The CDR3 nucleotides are TGTGCCAGCCACCAGTTAGGGAATAATTCACCCCTCCACTTT. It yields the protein CASHQLGNNSPLHF.

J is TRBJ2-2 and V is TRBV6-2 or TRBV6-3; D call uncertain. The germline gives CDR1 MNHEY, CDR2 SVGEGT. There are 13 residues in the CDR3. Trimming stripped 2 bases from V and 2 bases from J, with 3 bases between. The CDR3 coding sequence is TGTGCCAGCAGTTACCTAAACACCGGGGAGCTGTTTTTT. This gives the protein CASSYLNTGELFF.

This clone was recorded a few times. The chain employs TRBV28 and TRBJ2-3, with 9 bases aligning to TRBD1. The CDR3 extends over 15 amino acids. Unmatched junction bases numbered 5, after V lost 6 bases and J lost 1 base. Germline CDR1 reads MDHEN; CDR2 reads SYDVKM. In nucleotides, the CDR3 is TGTGCCAGCAGGGGGACAGGGTTTGGCACAGATACGCAGTATTTT. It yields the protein CASRGTGFGTDTQYF.

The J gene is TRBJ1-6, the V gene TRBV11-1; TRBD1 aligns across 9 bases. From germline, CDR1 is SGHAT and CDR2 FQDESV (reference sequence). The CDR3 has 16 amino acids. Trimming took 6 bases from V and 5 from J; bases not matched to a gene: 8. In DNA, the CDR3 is TGTGCCAGCAGTTCTAAGGACAGGGGACATAATTCACCCCTCCACTTT. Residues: CASSSKDRGHNSPLHF.

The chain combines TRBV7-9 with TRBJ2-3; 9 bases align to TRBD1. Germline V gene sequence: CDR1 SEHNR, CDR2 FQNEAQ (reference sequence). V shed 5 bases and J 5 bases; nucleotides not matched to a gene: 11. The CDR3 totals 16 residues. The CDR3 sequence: CASSPRLGTGRDTQYF. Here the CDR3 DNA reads TGTGCCAGCAGCCCGCGGCTTGGGACAGGGAGAGATACGCAGTATTTT.

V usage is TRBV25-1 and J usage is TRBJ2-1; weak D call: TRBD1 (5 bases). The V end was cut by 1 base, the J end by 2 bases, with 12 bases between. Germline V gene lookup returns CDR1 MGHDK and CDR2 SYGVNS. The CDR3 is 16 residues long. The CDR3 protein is CASSEFQGNAYNEQFF. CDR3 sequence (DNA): TGTGCCAGCAGTGAATTCCAGGGTAACGCCTACAATGAGCAGTTCTTC.

In DNA form, the CDR3 reads TGTGCCTGGAGTGGGAGTTACGAGCAGTACTTC. This sequence encodes CAWSGSYEQYF. The gene calls are TRBV30 and TRBJ2-7; D not certain. The CDR3 totals 11 residues. Looked up from germline, CDR1 is GTSNPN and CDR2 is SVGIG (reference sequence). V gave up 1 base and J gave up 4 bases, with 5 bases separating them. The whole variable domain, filled in from reference TRBV30 and TRBJ2-7, reads SQTIHQWPATLVQPVGSPLSLECTVEGTSNPNLYWYRQAAGRGLQLLFYSVGIGQISSEVPQNLSASRPQDRQFILSSKKLLLSDSGFYLCAWSGSYEQYFGPGTRLTVT.

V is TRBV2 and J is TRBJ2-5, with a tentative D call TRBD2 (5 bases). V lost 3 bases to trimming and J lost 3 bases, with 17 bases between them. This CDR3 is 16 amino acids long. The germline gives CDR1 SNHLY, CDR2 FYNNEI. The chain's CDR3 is CASSDVGGLTKETQYF. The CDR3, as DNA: TGTGCCAGCAGTGACGTTGGCGGGCTGACTAAAGAGACCCAGTACTTC.

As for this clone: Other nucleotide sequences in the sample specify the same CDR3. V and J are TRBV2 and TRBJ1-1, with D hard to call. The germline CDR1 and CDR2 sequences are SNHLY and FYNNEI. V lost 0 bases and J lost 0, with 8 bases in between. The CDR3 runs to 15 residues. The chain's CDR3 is CASSEALGVNTEAFF. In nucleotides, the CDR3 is TGTGCCAGCAGTGAAGCTCTCGGCGTGAACACTGAAGCTTTCTTT.

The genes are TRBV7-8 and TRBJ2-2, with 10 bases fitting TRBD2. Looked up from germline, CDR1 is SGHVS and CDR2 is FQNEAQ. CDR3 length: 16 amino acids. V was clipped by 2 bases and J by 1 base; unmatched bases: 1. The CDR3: CASSLRLAGNTGELFF. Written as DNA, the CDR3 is TGTGCCAGCAGCTTAAGACTAGCGGGGAACACCGGGGAGCTGTTTTTT.

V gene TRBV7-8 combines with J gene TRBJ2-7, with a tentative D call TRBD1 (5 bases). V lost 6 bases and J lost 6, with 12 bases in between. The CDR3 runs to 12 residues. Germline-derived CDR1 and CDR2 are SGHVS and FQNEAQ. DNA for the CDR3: TGTGCCAGCAGTACCCTAGGGGTCGAGCAGTACTTC. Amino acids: CASSTLGVEQYF. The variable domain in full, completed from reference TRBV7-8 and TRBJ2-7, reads GAGVSQSPRYKVAKRGQDVALRCDPISGHVSLFWYQQALGQGPEFLTYFQNEAQLDKSGLPSDRFFAERPEGSVSTLKIQRTQQEDSAVYLCASSTLGVEQYFGPGTRLTVT.

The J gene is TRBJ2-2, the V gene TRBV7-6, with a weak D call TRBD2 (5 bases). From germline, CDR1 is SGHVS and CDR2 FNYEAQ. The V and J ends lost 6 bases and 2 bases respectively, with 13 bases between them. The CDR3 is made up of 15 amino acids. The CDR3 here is CASRGFEGNTGELFF. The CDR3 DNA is TGTGCCAGCAGGGGATTCGAGGGTAACACCGGGGAGCTGTTTTTT.

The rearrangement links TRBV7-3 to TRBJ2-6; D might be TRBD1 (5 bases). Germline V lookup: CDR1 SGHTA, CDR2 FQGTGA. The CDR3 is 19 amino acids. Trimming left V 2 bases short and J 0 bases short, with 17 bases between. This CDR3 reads CASSLLGHEEYSGANVLTF. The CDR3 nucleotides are TGTGCCAGCAGCTTACTCGGACACGAAGAATACTCTGGGGCCAACGTCCTGACTTTC.

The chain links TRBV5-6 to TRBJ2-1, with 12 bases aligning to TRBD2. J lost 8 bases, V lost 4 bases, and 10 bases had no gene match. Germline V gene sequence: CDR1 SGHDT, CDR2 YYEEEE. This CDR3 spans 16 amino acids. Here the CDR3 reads CASSKGLAGATYEQFF. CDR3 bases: TGTGCCAGCAGCAAGGGACTAGCGGGTGCGACCTATGAGCAGTTCTTC.

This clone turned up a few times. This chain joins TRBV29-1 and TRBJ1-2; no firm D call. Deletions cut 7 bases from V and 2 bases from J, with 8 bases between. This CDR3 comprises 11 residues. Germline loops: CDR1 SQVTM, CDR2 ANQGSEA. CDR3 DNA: TGCAGCGCCCAACGGAACTATGGCTACACCTTC. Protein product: CSAQRNYGYTF.

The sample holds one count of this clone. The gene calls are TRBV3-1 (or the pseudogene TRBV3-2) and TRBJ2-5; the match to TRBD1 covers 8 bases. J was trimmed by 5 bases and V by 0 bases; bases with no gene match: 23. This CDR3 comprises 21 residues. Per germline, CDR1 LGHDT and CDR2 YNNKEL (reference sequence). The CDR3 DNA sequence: TGTGCCAGCAGCCAAGATAACCCCCTAAGTGTTCGCACAGGGGGTTATGAGACCCAGTACTTC. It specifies CASSQDNPLSVRTGGYETQYF.

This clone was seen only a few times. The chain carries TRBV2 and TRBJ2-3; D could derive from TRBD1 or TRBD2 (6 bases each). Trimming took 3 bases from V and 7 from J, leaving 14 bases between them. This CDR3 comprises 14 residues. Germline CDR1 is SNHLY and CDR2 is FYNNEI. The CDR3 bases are TGTGCCAGCAGTGACCAGAGGGGGGTGAATACGCAGTATTTT. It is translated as CASSDQRGVNTQYF.

CDR3: CASSQWGEGYTF. For the CDR3, the DNA is TGCGCCAGCAGCCAATGGGGGGAAGGCTACACCTTC. V gene TRBV4-1 combines with J gene TRBJ1-2; perhaps TRBD1 as D (5 bases). The CDR3 loop spans 12 amino acids. Trimming took off 2 bases at V and 8 bases at J, with 9 bases between the two ends. Germline V gene lookup returns CDR1 MGHRA and CDR2 YSYEKL.

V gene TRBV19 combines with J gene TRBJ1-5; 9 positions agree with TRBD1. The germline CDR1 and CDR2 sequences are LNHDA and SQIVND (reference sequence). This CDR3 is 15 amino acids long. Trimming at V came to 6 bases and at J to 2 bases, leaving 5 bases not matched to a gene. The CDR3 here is CASRGTGSRNQPQHF. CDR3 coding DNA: TGTGCCAGTAGAGGGACAGGGTCCCGCAATCAGCCCCAGCATTTT.

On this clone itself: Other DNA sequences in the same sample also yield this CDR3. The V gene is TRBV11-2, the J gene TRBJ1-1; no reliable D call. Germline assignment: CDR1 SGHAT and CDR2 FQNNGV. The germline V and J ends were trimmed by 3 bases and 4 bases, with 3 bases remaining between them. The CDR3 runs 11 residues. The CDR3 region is CASSLGTEAFF. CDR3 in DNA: TGTGCCAGCAGCTTGGGCACTGAAGCTTTCTTT.

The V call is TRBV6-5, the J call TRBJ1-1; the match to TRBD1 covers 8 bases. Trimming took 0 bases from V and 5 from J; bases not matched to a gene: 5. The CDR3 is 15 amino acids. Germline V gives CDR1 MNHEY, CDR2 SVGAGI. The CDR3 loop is CASSYSYRGETEAFF. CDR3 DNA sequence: TGTGCCAGCAGTTACTCTTACAGGGGGGAAACTGAAGCTTTCTTT.

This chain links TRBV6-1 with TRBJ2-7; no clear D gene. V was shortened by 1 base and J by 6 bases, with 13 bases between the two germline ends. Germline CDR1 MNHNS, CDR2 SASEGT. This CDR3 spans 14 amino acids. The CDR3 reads CASSEGVQRAEQYF. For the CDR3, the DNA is TGTGCCAGCAGTGAAGGGGTACAACGGGCCGAGCAGTACTTC.

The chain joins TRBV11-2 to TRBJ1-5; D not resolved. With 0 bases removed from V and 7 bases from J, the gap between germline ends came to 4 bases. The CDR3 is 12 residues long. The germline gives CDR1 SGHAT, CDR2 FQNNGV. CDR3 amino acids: CASSLDGQPQHF. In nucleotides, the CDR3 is TGTGCCAGCAGCTTAGACGGGCAGCCCCAGCATTTT.

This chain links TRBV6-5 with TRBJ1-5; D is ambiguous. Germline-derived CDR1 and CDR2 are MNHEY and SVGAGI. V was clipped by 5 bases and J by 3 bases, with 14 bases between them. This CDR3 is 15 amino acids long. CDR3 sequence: CASSNRPPDNQPQHF. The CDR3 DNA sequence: TGTGCCAGCAGTAACCGACCACCCGACAATCAGCCCCAGCATTTT.